The 4 T cell receptor beta chains reported below all come from one sample, sequenced in a study of OX40 agonist ivuxolimab in advanced cancers. TCRdb keeps only in-frame clones here, not all; method: immunoSEQ multiplex PCR. The repertoire holds 25,000 to 35,000 clones, with roughly 90% as singletons. Sample: CD4+ or CD8+ T cells sorted from blood, taken in a trial of the OX40 agonist ivuxolimab. Source of these receptors: an adult with an advanced solid tumor such as melanoma, head and neck, liver or kidney cancer.

This chain links TRBV10-3 with TRBJ2-5, with D possibly being TRBD2 (5 bases). This CDR3 contains 13 residues. V was shortened by 8 bases and J by 4 bases, with 14 bases between the two germline ends. Germline V gives CDR1 ENHRY, CDR2 SYGVKD. As DNA, the CDR3 is TGTGCCATCGTTCGGCGGGTGGGAGAGACCCAGTACTTC. It encodes CAIVRRVGETQYF.

The chain links TRBV29-1 to TRBJ1-4; D is uncertain. V lost 7 bases to trimming and J lost 4 bases, with 10 bases between them. The germline V gene encodes CDR1 SQVTM and CDR2 ANQGSEA. This CDR3 comprises 12 residues. CDR3 nucleotide sequence: TGCAGCGCCGCGGTCGATAATGAAAAACTGTTTTTT. This sequence encodes CSAAVDNEKLFF.

V and J are TRBV7-3 and TRBJ2-3, with a tentative D call TRBD1 (7 bases). The ends were cut back, 5 bases at V and 5 bases at J, with 20 bases in the middle. From germline, CDR1 is SGHTA and CDR2 FQGTGA. The CDR3 extends over 16 amino acids. The CDR3: CASSRRGEQGGDTQYF. CDR3 in DNA: TGTGCCAGCAGCCGAAGGGGAGAGCAGGGGGGAGATACGCAGTATTTT.

The V gene is TRBV27, the J gene TRBJ2-3; the D gene is possibly TRBD2 (6 bases). The V gene's germline CDR1 is MNHEY and CDR2 SMNVEV (reference sequence). This CDR3 has 15 residues. Trimming removed 5 bases at V and 6 bases at J, with 18 bases between. CDR3 protein: CASSITSLGGDTQYF. As DNA, the CDR3 is TGTGCCAGCAGTATCACTAGCCTCGGCGGGGATACGCAGTATTTT.